This T cell receptor beta chain was observed in a study of T cells in Graves' hyperthyroidism and ophthalmopathy. There were TCR beta CDR3 regions amplified from RNA transcripts. TCR CDR3 regions were first amplified by RT-PCR with HTBI primers. TCRdb reprocessed the multiplex PCR reads via MiXCR and lists one record per CDR3 protein. The table has around 350,000 distinct CDR3 sequences, 20% to 25% seen once; the top ten hold around 79%. Researchers barred patients who had uncontrolled infection, other autoimmune disease, pregnancy or lactation. Study conclusions and caveats: Stable hyperthyroidism was separated from ophthalmopathy by a model based on 13 V-J features.

This clonotype was picked up a small number of times. Antigen unknown. This sequence was found in a man aged 50 to 59 with Graves' hyperthyroidism. Sequenced: blood.

CDR3 nucleotide sequence: TGCAGTGCCCCCCGGGAGGGGGCTGTTTCAGATGAGCAGTTCTTC. It specifies CSAPREGAVSDEQFF. The chain joins TRBV20-1 to TRBJ2-1, with D tentatively TRBD2 (8 bases). CDR1 and CDR2 from the germline V gene are DFQATT and SNEGSKA (reference sequence). The CDR3 has 15 amino acids. Trimming stripped 6 bases from V and 8 bases from J, with 23 bases between.